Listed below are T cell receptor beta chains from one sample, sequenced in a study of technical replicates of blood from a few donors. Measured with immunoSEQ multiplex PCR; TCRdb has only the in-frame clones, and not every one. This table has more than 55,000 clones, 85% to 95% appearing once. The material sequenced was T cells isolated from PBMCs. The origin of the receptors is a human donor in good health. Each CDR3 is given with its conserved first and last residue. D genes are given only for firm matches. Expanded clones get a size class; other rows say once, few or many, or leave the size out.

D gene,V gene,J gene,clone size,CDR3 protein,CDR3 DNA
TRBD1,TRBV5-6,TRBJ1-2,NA,CASRQGAFGYTF,TGTGCCAGCAGACAGGGGGCGTTCGGCTACACCTTC
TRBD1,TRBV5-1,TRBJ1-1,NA,CASSNHRGQSTEAFF,TGCGCCAGCAGCAACCACAGGGGGCAGAGCACTGAAGCTTTCTTT
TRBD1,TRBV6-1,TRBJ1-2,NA,CASMTRDRLNYGYTF,TGTGCCAGCATGACCCGGGACAGACTTAACTATGGCTACACCTTC
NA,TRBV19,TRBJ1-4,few,CASRLTGGTNEKLFF,TGTGCCAGTAGACTGACCGGGGGAACTAATGAAAAACTGTTTTTT
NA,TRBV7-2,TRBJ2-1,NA,CASSLEPRGRGYNEQFF,TGTGCCAGCAGCTTAGAGCCTAGGGGGCGGGGCTACAATGAGCAGTTCTTC
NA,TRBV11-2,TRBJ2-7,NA,CASSLAAGESYEQYF,TGTGCCAGCAGCTTAGCTGCAGGGGAGAGCTACGAGCAGTACTTC
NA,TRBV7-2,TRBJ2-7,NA,CASSSQGYEQYF,TGTGCCAGCAGTTCTCAGGGTTACGAGCAGTACTTC
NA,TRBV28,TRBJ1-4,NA,CASSLQGSANEKLFF,TGTGCCAGCAGTCTACAGGGTTCAGCTAATGAAAAACTGTTTTTT
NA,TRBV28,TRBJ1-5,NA,CASSTYSLLSNQPQHF,TGTGCCAGCAGTACCTACAGCTTACTTAGCAATCAGCCCCAGCATTTT
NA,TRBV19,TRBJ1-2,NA,CASRVGRGYTF,TGTGCCAGTAGAGTAGGGAGGGGCTACACCTTC
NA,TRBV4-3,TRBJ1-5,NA,CASSHPPGTGQPQHF,TGCGCCAGCAGCCACCCCCCAGGAACAGGCCAGCCCCAGCATTTT
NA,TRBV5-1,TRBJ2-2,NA,CASSLAIDTGELFF,TGCGCCAGCAGCTTGGCTATTGACACCGGGGAGCTGTTTTTT
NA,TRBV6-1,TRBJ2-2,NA,CATDFRNTGELFF,TGTGCCACCGACTTCAGGAACACCGGGGAGCTGTTTTTT
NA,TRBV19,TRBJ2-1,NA,CASSRWADHNEQFF,TGTGCCAGTTCAAGATGGGCCGACCACAATGAGCAGTTCTTC
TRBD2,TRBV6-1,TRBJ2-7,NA,CASSEGGRAYEQYF,TGTGCCAGCAGTGAAGGCGGGAGAGCCTACGAGCAGTACTTC
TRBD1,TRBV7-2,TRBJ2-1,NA,CASTRDSREQFF,TGTGCCAGCACCCGGGACAGCCGTGAGCAGTTCTTC
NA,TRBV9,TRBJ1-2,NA,CASSETGHLNYGYTF,TGTGCCAGCAGCGAAACAGGGCATCTTAACTATGGCTACACCTTC
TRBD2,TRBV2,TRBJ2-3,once,CASSPGLAGGRGTQYF,TGTGCCAGCAGTCCTGGACTAGCGGGAGGGCGAGGTACGCAGTATTTT